Listed below are T cell receptor beta chains from one sample, sequenced in a study of shared clonotypes between healthy human individuals. Repertoires were generated with immunoSEQ multiplex PCR, while TCRdb's copy carries only in-frame clones and drops some. The sample records just over 2,000,000 clones, roughly 95% being singletons. Sequenced material: naive CD4+ T cells sorted from blood. These receptors all stem from a man aged 18 to 29 in good health. Each CDR3 is given with its conserved first and last residue. A D gene is named only where the DNA matches it firmly. The size field is filled for only some rows; it gives once, few, many or a size class.

v_gene: TRBV5-1; d_gene: NA; j_gene: TRBJ2-5; abundance: NA; CDR3aa: CASRPDPGQETQYF; CDR3nt: TGCGCCAGCAGACCCGACCCGGGCCAAGAGACCCAGTACTTC
v_gene: TRBV6-5; d_gene: NA; j_gene: TRBJ1-5; abundance: few; CDR3aa: CASSYSHNQPQHF; CDR3nt: TGTGCCAGCAGTTACAGCCACAATCAGCCCCAGCATTTT
v_gene: TRBV5-1; d_gene: TRBD2; j_gene: TRBJ2-4; abundance: NA; CDR3aa: CASSPEPTGTSGRVGTKNIQYF; CDR3nt: TGCGCCAGCAGCCCGGAACCCACCGGGACTAGCGGGAGGGTGGGGACCAAAAACATTCAGTACTTC
v_gene: TRBV6-6; d_gene: NA; j_gene: TRBJ2-7; abundance: NA; CDR3aa: CASSYSASSYEQYF; CDR3nt: TGTGCCAGCAGTTACTCGGCTAGTTCCTACGAGCAGTACTTC
v_gene: TRBV28; d_gene: NA; j_gene: TRBJ2-3; abundance: NA; CDR3aa: CASSLPTQGTDTQYF; CDR3nt: TGTGCCAGCAGTCTACCTACACAGGGAACAGATACGCAGTATTTT
v_gene: TRBV5-6; d_gene: NA; j_gene: TRBJ2-2; abundance: NA; CDR3aa: CASSLEGPGELFF; CDR3nt: TGTGCCAGCAGCTTGGAGGGCCCCGGGGAGCTGTTTTTT
v_gene: TRBV5-1; d_gene: NA; j_gene: TRBJ2-7; abundance: NA; CDR3aa: CASSLGSGWSYEQYF; CDR3nt: TGCGCCAGCAGCTTGGGGTCAGGTTGGAGCTACGAGCAGTACTTC
v_gene: TRBV25-1; d_gene: NA; j_gene: TRBJ1-5; abundance: NA; CDR3aa: CASSQQGGNQPQHF; CDR3nt: TGTGCCAGCAGTCAGCAGGGAGGCAATCAGCCCCAGCATTTT
v_gene: TRBV6-1; d_gene: NA; j_gene: TRBJ2-7; abundance: NA; CDR3aa: CASRRSEQYF; CDR3nt: TGTGCCAGCAGGAGGAGCGAGCAGTACTTC
v_gene: TRBV27; d_gene: NA; j_gene: TRBJ1-3; abundance: NA; CDR3aa: CASSLEGRAGNTIYF; CDR3nt: TGTGCCAGCAGTTTAGAGGGGCGGGCTGGAAACACCATATATTTT
v_gene: TRBV30; d_gene: NA; j_gene: TRBJ2-3; abundance: NA; CDR3aa: CAWSIMRTQYF; CDR3nt: TGTGCCTGGAGTATAATGCGGACGCAGTATTTT
v_gene: TRBV7-2; d_gene: NA; j_gene: TRBJ1-1; abundance: NA; CDR3aa: CASSTQGPQTEAFF; CDR3nt: TGTGCCAGCAGCACCCAGGGCCCCCAAACTGAAGCTTTCTTT
v_gene: TRBV7-2; d_gene: NA; j_gene: TRBJ2-7; abundance: NA; CDR3aa: CASSPSAGRMYEQYF; CDR3nt: TGTGCCAGCAGCCCTTCGGCAGGCAGGATGTACGAGCAGTACTTC
v_gene: TRBV10-3; d_gene: NA; j_gene: TRBJ1-5; abundance: once; CDR3aa: CAISESVDFNQPQHF; CDR3nt: TGTGCCATCAGTGAGTCGGTAGACTTTAATCAGCCCCAGCATTTT
v_gene: TRBV18; d_gene: NA; j_gene: TRBJ2-1; abundance: NA; CDR3aa: CASSPPSAANEQFF; CDR3nt: TGTGCCAGCTCACCACCGTCCGCCGCCAATGAGCAGTTCTTC
v_gene: TRBV6-1; d_gene: NA; j_gene: TRBJ1-5; abundance: NA; CDR3aa: CASSSGLSNQPQHF; CDR3nt: TGTGCCAGCAGCTCGGGCCTAAGCAATCAGCCCCAGCATTTT
v_gene: TRBV10-2; d_gene: NA; j_gene: TRBJ1-5; abundance: NA; CDR3aa: CASSAREVNQPQHF; CDR3nt: TGCGCCAGCAGCGCTAGGGAGGTGAATCAGCCCCAGCATTTT
v_gene: TRBV29-1; d_gene: TRBD2; j_gene: TRBJ2-1; abundance: NA; CDR3aa: CSQSGGAYNEQFF; CDR3nt: TGCAGCCAGAGCGGGGGGGCCTACAATGAGCAGTTCTTC
v_gene: TRBV7-2; d_gene: NA; j_gene: TRBJ2-7; abundance: NA; CDR3aa: CASSLFTGTFSYEQYF; CDR3nt: TGTGCCAGCAGCTTGTTCACCGGGACCTTCTCCTACGAGCAGTACTTC
v_gene: TRBV10-3; d_gene: NA; j_gene: TRBJ1-2; abundance: few; CDR3aa: CAISESSRDGVGGYTF; CDR3nt: TGTGCCATCAGTGAGTCTAGCCGGGACGGGGTCGGTGGCTACACCTTC
v_gene: TRBV6-5; d_gene: NA; j_gene: TRBJ1-2; abundance: NA; CDR3aa: CASSYSRPNTNYGYTF; CDR3nt: TGTGCCAGCAGTTACTCGCGACCGAACACTAACTATGGCTACACCTTC
v_gene: TRBV28; d_gene: NA; j_gene: TRBJ2-2; abundance: NA; CDR3aa: CASSSGQPRHGELFF; CDR3nt: TGTGCCAGCAGCTCTGGACAGCCCAGGCATGGGGAGCTGTTTTTT
v_gene: TRBV10-1; d_gene: TRBD2; j_gene: TRBJ2-3; abundance: NA; CDR3aa: CASSQPGLAGEGDTQYF; CDR3nt: TGCGCCAGCAGTCAACCCGGACTAGCGGGAGAAGGAGATACGCAGTATTTT
v_gene: TRBV5-6; d_gene: TRBD1; j_gene: TRBJ1-3; abundance: NA; CDR3aa: CASSLSTGVAGNTIYF; CDR3nt: TGTGCCAGCAGCTTGTCAACAGGGGTCGCTGGAAACACCATATATTTT
v_gene: TRBV11-2; d_gene: NA; j_gene: TRBJ1-1; abundance: NA; CDR3aa: CASIQSMNTEAFF; CDR3nt: TGTGCCAGCATACAATCTATGAACACTGAAGCTTTCTTT
v_gene: TRBV15; d_gene: TRBD2; j_gene: TRBJ2-5; abundance: NA; CDR3aa: CATSTGTSGGWLETQYF; CDR3nt: TGTGCCACCAGCACGGGGACTAGCGGGGGGTGGTTGGAGACCCAGTACTTC
v_gene: TRBV6-1; d_gene: NA; j_gene: TRBJ1-3; abundance: NA; CDR3aa: CASSERTVGNTIYF; CDR3nt: TGTGCCAGCAGTGAAAGGACAGTGGGAAACACCATATATTTT
v_gene: TRBV5-6; d_gene: NA; j_gene: TRBJ1-2; abundance: NA; CDR3aa: CASSAHPGSNYGYTF; CDR3nt: TGTGCCAGCAGCGCCCACCCAGGGTCCAACTATGGCTACACCTTC
v_gene: TRBV30; d_gene: NA; j_gene: TRBJ1-1; abundance: NA; CDR3aa: CAWDPMTGLLSF; CDR3nt: TGTGCCTGGGACCCTATGACAGGACTCTTGAGCTTT
v_gene: TRBV19; d_gene: NA; j_gene: TRBJ1-1; abundance: NA; CDR3aa: CASSSPGPRMNTEAFF; CDR3nt: TGTGCCAGTAGTTCGCCGGGTCCACGGATGAACACTGAAGCTTTCTTT
v_gene: TRBV5-1; d_gene: NA; j_gene: TRBJ2-3; abundance: NA; CDR3aa: CASSLALGGRGTDTQYF; CDR3nt: TGCGCCAGCAGCTTGGCCTTGGGGGGCCGGGGCACAGATACGCAGTATTTT
v_gene: TRBV5-6; d_gene: NA; j_gene: TRBJ2-6; abundance: NA; CDR3aa: CASSLAGPGANVLTF; CDR3nt: TGTGCCAGCAGCTTGGCGGGTCCTGGGGCCAACGTCCTGACTTTC
v_gene: TRBV5-8; d_gene: TRBD1; j_gene: TRBJ1-4; abundance: NA; CDR3aa: CASSLGQGTTNEKLFF; CDR3nt: TGTGCCAGCAGCTTGGGACAGGGCACAACTAATGAAAAACTGTTTTTT
v_gene: TRBV11-2; d_gene: NA; j_gene: TRBJ2-3; abundance: NA; CDR3aa: CASSFRADTDTQYF; CDR3nt: TGTGCCAGCAGCTTTAGAGCGGACACAGATACGCAGTATTTT